This T cell receptor (beta chain) was captured by sequencing in a study of identical twins. Healthy Caucasians, and only they, were the donors. This clonotype was observed at least ten times. Its antigen is as yet unknown. Study observations and caveats: Cross-sectional statistical analysis was relied on for the conclusions, without the same donors being followed.

CDR3 size: 13 residues. V shed 4 bases, J shed 3 bases, and the junction held 3 bases outside the gene matches. The germline V gene encodes CDR1 SGHRS and CDR2 YFSETQ. cDNA molecules carried unique molecular identifiers, and template switching added a universal primer site. TCRdb passed the 5' RACE reads through MiXCR, listing each CDR3 protein once. This sample yields 420,000 or so distinct CDR3 sequences, of which 18% are seen a single time; roughly 12% belongs to the top ten. This clonotype was obtained from a man in his forties or fifties in good health. Sequenced input: naive T cells sorted from blood. The chain carries TRBV5-1 and TRBJ1-2; 7 positions match TRBD1. Here the CDR3 DNA reads TGCGCCAGCAGCGCCGGGACAGACTATGGCTACACCTTC. Translating gives CASSAGTDYGYTF.